The rows below give T cell receptor beta chains drawn from one sample of a study of blood T cell repertoires in COVID-19. The assay was immunoSEQ multiplex PCR, and TCRdb's table has in-frame clones only and misses some. The data hold more than 90,000 clones, with roughly 87% observed a single time. The sample taken for sequencing was peripheral blood. These TCRs come from a human donor in a cohort sampled during active COVID-19. Both conserved end residues are part of each CDR3. A D gene is named only where the DNA matches it firmly. Clone sizes are given selectively: once, few, many, or a class where the clone is expanded.

>TRBV19|TRBJ1-2|TRBD1|.
TGTGCCAGTAGTATAGACCCAACAGGGGCGGTTGGCTACACCTTC
CASSIDPTGAVGYTF
>TRBV27|TRBJ2-7|TRBD1|once
TGTGCCAGCAGCCGGAAATGGACAGGGGGCACCTACGAGCAGTACTTC
CASSRKWTGGTYEQYF
>TRBV6-5|TRBJ1-5|.|.
TGTGCCAGCAGTCCGAATGGGGGCGGCAATCAGCCCCAGCATTTT
CASSPNGGGNQPQHF
>TRBV18|TRBJ1-4|.|once
TGTGCCAGCTCACCACCGAGTTCAACAACTAATGAAAAACTGTTTTTT
CASSPPSSTTNEKLFF
>TRBV7-3|TRBJ1-1|.|.
TGTGCCAGCAGCTTAGTCTTGGTCGGGAACACTGAAGCTTTCTTT
CASSLVLVGNTEAFF
>TRBV28|TRBJ2-2|.|.
TGTGCCAGCAGTTTATTAGGCCAGCGTGGGACCGGGGAGCTGTTTTTT
CASSLLGQRGTGELFF
>TRBV19|TRBJ2-2|TRBD2|.
TGTGCCAGCGGAGCGGGAGGGGGCACCGGGGAGCTGTTTTTT
CASGAGGGTGELFF
>TRBV6-5|TRBJ2-7|.|.
TGTGCCAGCGGGAGAGGCGTCGGGGAGCAGTACTTC
CASGRGVGEQYF
>TRBV18|TRBJ2-5|TRBD2|.
TGTGCCAGCTTCACGGTGGCTAGCGGGAGTAGAGAGACCCAGTACTTC
CASFTVASGSRETQYF
>TRBV2|TRBJ2-7|.|.
TGTGCCAGCAGTGTAGGGAGTCGGTACGAGCAGTACTTC
CASSVGSRYEQYF
>TRBV2|TRBJ2-5|.|.
TGTGCCAGCAGTGCTCGGGGGGCCCAAGAGACCCAGTACTTC
CASSARGAQETQYF
>TRBV6-5|TRBJ1-2|.|.
TGTGCCAGCGGACCACCGGGACATCTCTATGGCTACACCTTC
CASGPPGHLYGYTF
>TRBV29-1|TRBJ1-1|TRBD1|once
TGCAGCGTCGGGGGACAGGGGAAAACTGAAGCTTTCTTT
CSVGGQGKTEAFF
>TRBV27|TRBJ2-1|TRBD2|.
TGTGCCACCCAGGGTAGCGGGAGGCTCTACAATGAGCAGTTCTTC
CATQGSGRLYNEQFF
>TRBV7-2|TRBJ2-4|.|.
TGTGCCAGCAGCCCAGGAAAACTAGCCAAAAACATTCAGTACTTC
CASSPGKLAKNIQYF
>TRBV30|TRBJ1-1|.|.
TGTGCCTGGAGTGTTAATGGTTTTGGCCCGATGAACACTGAAGCTTTCTTT
CAWSVNGFGPMNTEAFF
>TRBV7-9|TRBJ1-2|.|.
TGTGCCAGCAGCGAAGGACAGACTCTTAACTATGGCTACACCTTC
CASSEGQTLNYGYTF
>TRBV25-1|TRBJ1-2|TRBD1|.
TGTGCCAGCAGTGAAGGTAGTGTGGTGTTGACAGGGGGTCATGGCTACACCTTC
CASSEGSVVLTGGHGYTF
>TRBV19|TRBJ2-3|TRBD1|.
TGTGCCAGTAGCCACGACAGGGGGCGCGCAGATACGCAGTATTTT
CASSHDRGRADTQYF
>TRBV24-1|TRBJ1-2|TRBD1|.
TGTGCCACCAGTGACCCAACAGGGGGCGGTGGGGGCTACACCTTC
CATSDPTGGGGGYTF
>TRBV20-1|TRBJ1-2|.|.
TGCCGTCTATGCTATGGCTACACCTTC
CRLCYGYTF
>TRBV11-2|TRBJ2-1|.|.
TGTGCCAGCAGCTTAGCCCGCAATGAGCAGTTCTTC
CASSLARNEQFF
>TRBV2|TRBJ2-1|TRBD2|.
TGTGCCAGCGGTAGACTAGCGGGAGGGGGCAATGAGCAGTTCTTC
CASGRLAGGGNEQFF
>TRBV6-5|TRBJ2-3|.|once
TGTGCCAGCAGGCGGGACGGCGCAGATACGCAGTATTTT
CASRRDGADTQYF
>TRBV12-5|TRBJ1-1|.|.
TGTGCTAGTGGTTTTCTAACAGGCATGAACACTGAAGCTTTCTTT
CASGFLTGMNTEAFF
>TRBV19|TRBJ1-5|.|.
TGTGCCACCGGACAGTCAACCGATCAGCCCCAGCATTTT
CATGQSTDQPQHF
>TRBV5-1|TRBJ2-1|.|.
TGCGCCAGCAGCTTAATTCCCGGGGAAACCTACAATGAGCAGTTCTTC
CASSLIPGETYNEQFF
>TRBV19|TRBJ1-1|TRBD1|.
TGTGCCAGTAGTGTACAGGGGCTCGTCGAAGCTTTCTTT
CASSVQGLVEAFF
>TRBV7-9|TRBJ2-5|.|.
TGTGCCAGCAGCTTCACAGGGAAAGAGACCCAGTACTTC
CASSFTGKETQYF
>TRBV28|TRBJ1-3|.|.
TGTGCCAGCAGTGGTGGCGGAAGCTCTGGAAACACCATATATTTT
CASSGGGSSGNTIYF
>TRBV27|TRBJ1-1|.|.
TGTGCCAGCAGTTTATCGACGGGACTGGGGAGGACTGAAGCTTTCTTT
CASSLSTGLGRTEAFF
>TRBV7-3|TRBJ2-1|TRBD2|once
TGTGCCAGCAGCCTTAGCGGGGGGGCCAGTGAGCAGTTCTTC
CASSLSGGASEQFF
>TRBV7-9|TRBJ2-3|TRBD1|.
TGTGCCAGCAGCCCGGGGACAGTTAGCACAGATACGCAGTATTTT
CASSPGTVSTDTQYF
>TRBV24-1|TRBJ2-2|TRBD1|.
TGTGCTACAGTCTTCAGGGGGCGCCACACCGGGGAGCTGTTTTTT
CATVFRGRHTGELFF
>TRBV11-2|TRBJ1-2|TRBD1|once
TGTGCCAGCAGCACTGGGACAGGGTCTTCGGCCTATGGCTACACCTTC
CASSTGTGSSAYGYTF
>TRBV10-1|TRBJ2-7|.|.
TGCGCCAGCAGTGGCCGACTAGATTACGAGCAGTACTTC
CASSGRLDYEQYF
>TRBV3-1/TRBV3-2|TRBJ2-5|.|.
TGTGCCAGCAGAGGACAGCTCCCGGGGACCCAGTACTTC
CASRGQLPGTQYF
>TRBV27|TRBJ2-7|.|once
TGTGCCAGCAGTTTATCGATGGCCCAAAGCTCCTACGAGCAGTACTTC
CASSLSMAQSSYEQYF
>TRBV11-3|TRBJ2-7|.|.
TGTGCCAGCAGCTTTGAGGCGTTTAACTACGAGCAGTACTTC
CASSFEAFNYEQYF
>TRBV5-1|TRBJ2-5|TRBD1|.
TGCGCCAGCAGCTTGTCCAGGGGGTGGCAAGAGACCCAGTACTTC
CASSLSRGWQETQYF
>TRBV29-1|TRBJ1-1|.|.
TGCAGCGTTGGGGGGCAAACTCAAGCTTTCTTT
CSVGGQTQAFF
>TRBV7-2|TRBJ1-6|.|.
TGTGCCAGCAGCTTAGGGGGGGTGGGCAATTCACCCCTCCACTTT
CASSLGGVGNSPLHF
>TRBV15|TRBJ2-5|TRBD2|once
TGTGCCACCAGCAGAGATAGGTTAGCGGGGATCCAAGAGACCCAGTACTTC
CATSRDRLAGIQETQYF
>TRBV19|TRBJ1-5|.|once
TGTGCCAGCAAGAGGACAGCTAGCAATCAGCCCCAGCATTTT
CASKRTASNQPQHF
>TRBV4-1|TRBJ2-1|.|.
TGCGCCAGCAGCCAAGAAGGCAGGGTGAGCCACAATGAGCAGTTCTTC
CASSQEGRVSHNEQFF
>TRBV20-1|TRBJ2-7|.|.
TGCAGTGCTAGCCGGGACGAGCAGTACTTC
CSASRDEQYF
>TRBV7-8|TRBJ1-2|.|.
TGTGCCAGCAGCCCTGGTAGCAGGGTTAACTATGGCTACACCTTC
CASSPGSRVNYGYTF
>TRBV11-3|TRBJ2-5|TRBD2|.
TGTGCCAGCAGCCTGGCCGGGACTAGTGGGGCCCAGTACTTC
CASSLAGTSGAQYF
>TRBV6-5|TRBJ2-1|.|.
TGTGCCAGCTACAGGGATTACAATGAGCAGTTCTTC
CASYRDYNEQFF
>TRBV12-2|TRBJ1-6|.|few
TGTGCAAGTCGCTACGCCGAGAGGTCCTATAATTCACCCCTCCACTTT
CASRYAERSYNSPLHF
>TRBV19|TRBJ2-1|TRBD2|.
TGTGCCAGTAGTCCGAGGACTAGCGGGATCCGCTCCTACAATGAGCAGTTCTTC
CASSPRTSGIRSYNEQFF
>TRBV24-1|TRBJ2-3|.|.
TGTGCCACCAGTGACCGGGCGGGGCCCCGGGCAGATACGCAGTATTTT
CATSDRAGPRADTQYF